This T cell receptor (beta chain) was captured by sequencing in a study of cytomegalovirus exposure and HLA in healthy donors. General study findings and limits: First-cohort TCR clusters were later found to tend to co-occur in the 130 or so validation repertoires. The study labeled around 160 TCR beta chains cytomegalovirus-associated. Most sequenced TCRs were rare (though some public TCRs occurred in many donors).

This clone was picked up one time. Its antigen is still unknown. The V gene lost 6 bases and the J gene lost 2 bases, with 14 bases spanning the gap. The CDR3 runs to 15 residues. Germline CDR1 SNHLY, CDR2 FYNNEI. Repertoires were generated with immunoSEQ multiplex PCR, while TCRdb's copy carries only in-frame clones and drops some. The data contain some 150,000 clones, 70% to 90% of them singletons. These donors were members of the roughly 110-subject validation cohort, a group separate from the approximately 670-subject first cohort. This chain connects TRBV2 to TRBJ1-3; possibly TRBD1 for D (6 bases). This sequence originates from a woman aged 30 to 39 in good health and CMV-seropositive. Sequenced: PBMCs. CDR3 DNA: TGTGCCAGCAGCTCAACAGGGCTCGCTGGAAACACCATATATTTT. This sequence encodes CASSSTGLAGNTIYF.